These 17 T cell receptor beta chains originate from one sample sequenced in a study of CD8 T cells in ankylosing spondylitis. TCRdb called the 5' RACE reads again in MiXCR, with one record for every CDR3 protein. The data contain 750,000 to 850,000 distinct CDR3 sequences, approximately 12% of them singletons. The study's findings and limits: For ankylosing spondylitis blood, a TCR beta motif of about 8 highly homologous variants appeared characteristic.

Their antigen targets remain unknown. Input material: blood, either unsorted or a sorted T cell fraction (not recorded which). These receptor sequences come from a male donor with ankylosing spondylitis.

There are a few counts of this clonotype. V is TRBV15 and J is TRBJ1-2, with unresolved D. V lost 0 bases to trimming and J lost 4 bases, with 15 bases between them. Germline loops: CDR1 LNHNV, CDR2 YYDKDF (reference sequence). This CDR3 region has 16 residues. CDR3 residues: CATSRDPGRFLYGYTF. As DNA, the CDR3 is TGTGCCACCAGCAGAGATCCCGGCCGCTTCCTCTATGGCTACACCTTC.

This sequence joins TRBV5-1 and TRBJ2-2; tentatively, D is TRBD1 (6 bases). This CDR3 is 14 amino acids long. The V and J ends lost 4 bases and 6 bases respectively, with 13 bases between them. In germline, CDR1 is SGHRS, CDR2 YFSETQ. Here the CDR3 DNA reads TGCGCCAGCAGCCAGGGGACCAACGCCGGGGAGCTGTTTTTT. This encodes CASSQGTNAGELFF.

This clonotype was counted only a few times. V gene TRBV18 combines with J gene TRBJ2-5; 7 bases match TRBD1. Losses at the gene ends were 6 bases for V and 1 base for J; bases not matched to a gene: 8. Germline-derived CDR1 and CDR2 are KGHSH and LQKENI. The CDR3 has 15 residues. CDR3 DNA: TGTGCCAGCTCCCCGGCCGGGACAGTCCAAGAGACCCAGTACTTC. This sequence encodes CASSPAGTVQETQYF. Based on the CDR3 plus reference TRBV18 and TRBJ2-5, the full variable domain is NAGVMQNPRHLVRRRGQEARLRCSPMKGHSHVYWYRQLPEEGLKFMVYLQKENIIDESGMPKERFSAEFPKEGPSILRIQQVVRGDSAAYFCASSPAGTVQETQYFGPGTRLLVL.

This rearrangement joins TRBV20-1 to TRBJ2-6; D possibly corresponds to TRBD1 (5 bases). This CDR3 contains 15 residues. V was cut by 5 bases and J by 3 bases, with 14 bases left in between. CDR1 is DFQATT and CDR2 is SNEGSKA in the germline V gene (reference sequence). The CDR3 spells CSAPMGLYGANVLTF. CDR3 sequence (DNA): TGCAGTGCTCCTATGGGGCTTTATGGGGCCAACGTCCTGACTTTC.

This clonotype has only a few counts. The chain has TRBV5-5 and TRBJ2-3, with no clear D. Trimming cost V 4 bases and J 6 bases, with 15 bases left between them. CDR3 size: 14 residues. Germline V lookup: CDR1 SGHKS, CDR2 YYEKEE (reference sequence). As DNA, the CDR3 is TGTGCCAGCAGCCAACGCCTAGTGGTGGATACGCAGTATTTT. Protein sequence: CASSQRLVVDTQYF.

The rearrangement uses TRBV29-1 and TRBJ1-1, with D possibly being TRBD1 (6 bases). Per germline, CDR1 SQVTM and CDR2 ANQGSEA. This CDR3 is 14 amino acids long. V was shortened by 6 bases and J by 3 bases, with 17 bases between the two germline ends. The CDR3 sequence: CSVHLLRGDTEAFF. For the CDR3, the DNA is TGCAGCGTACATTTACTCAGGGGCGACACTGAAGCTTTCTTT. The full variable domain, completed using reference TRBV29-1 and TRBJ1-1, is SAVISQKPSRDICQRGTSLTIQCQVDSQVTMMFWYRQQPGQSLTLIATANQGSEATYESGFVIDKFPISRPNLTFSTLTVSNMSPEDSSIYLCSVHLLRGDTEAFFGQGTRLTVV.

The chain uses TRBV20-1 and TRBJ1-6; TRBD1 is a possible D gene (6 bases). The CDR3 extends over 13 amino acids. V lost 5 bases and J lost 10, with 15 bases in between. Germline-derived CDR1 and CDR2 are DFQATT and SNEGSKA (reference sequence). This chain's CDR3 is CSADPPGVSPLHF. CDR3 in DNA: TGCAGTGCTGACCCCCCAGGGGTCTCACCCCTCCACTTT.

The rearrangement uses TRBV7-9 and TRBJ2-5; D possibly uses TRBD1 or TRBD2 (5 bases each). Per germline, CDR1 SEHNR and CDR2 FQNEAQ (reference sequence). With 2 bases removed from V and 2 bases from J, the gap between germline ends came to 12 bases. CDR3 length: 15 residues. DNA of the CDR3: TGTGCCAGCAGCTTACCCCGGGGCAGGCAAGAGACCCAGTACTTC. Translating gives CASSLPRGRQETQYF.

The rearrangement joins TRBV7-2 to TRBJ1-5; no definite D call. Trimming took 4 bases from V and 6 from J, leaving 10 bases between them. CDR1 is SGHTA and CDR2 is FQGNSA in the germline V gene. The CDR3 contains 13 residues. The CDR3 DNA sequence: TGTGCCAGCAGCTGGGGTATGAGTCAGCCCCAGCATTTT. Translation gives CASSWGMSQPQHF.

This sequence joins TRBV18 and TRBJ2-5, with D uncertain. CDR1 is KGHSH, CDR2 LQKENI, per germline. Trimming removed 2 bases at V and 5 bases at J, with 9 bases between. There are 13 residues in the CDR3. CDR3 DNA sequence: TGTGCCAGCTCACCAGGGAACTGGGAGACCCAGTACTTC. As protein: CASSPGNWETQYF.

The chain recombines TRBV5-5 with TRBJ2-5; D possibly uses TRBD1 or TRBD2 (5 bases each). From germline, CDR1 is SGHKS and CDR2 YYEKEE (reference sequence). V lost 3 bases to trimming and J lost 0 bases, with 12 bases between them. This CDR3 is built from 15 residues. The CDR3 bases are TGTGCCAGCAGCTCGGGACCGCAGTACCAAGAGACCCAGTACTTC. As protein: CASSSGPQYQETQYF.

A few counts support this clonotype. The chain's CDR3 is CATGTSGQETQYF. CDR3 sequence (DNA): TGTGCCACCGGGACTAGCGGTCAAGAGACCCAGTACTTC. The chain joins TRBV10-3 to TRBJ2-5; TRBD2 matches at 11 bases. With V trimmed by 10 bases and J by 2 bases, 3 bases remained unmatched. This CDR3 contains 13 residues. Germline CDR1 and CDR2: ENHRY and SYGVKD.

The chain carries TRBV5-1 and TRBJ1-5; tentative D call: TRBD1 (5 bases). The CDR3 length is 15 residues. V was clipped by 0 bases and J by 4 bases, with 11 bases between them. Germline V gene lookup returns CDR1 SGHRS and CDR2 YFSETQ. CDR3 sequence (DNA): TGCGCCAGCAGCTTGGCGGGGCGGGGGAATCAGCCCCAGCATTTT. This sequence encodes CASSLAGRGNQPQHF.

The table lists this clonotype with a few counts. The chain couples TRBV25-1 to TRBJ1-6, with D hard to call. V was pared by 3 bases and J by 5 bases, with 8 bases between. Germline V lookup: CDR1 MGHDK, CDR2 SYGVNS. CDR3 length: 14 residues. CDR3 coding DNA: TGTGCCAGCAGTGAGCCCAGGAATAATTCACCCCTCCACTTT. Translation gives CASSEPRNNSPLHF. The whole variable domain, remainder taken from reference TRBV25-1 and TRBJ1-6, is EADIYQTPRYLVIGTGKKITLECSQTMGHDKMYWYQQDPGMELHLIHYSYGVNSTEKGDLSSESTVSRIRTEHFPLTLESARPSHTSQYLCASSEPRNNSPLHFGNGTRLTVT.

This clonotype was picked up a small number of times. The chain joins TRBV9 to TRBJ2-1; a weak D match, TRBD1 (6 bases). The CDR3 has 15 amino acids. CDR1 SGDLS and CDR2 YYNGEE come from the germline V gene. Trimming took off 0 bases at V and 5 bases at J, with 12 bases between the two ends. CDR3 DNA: TGTGCCAGCAGCGTAGAGGGACATATGAACAATGAGCAGTTCTTC. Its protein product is CASSVEGHMNNEQFF.

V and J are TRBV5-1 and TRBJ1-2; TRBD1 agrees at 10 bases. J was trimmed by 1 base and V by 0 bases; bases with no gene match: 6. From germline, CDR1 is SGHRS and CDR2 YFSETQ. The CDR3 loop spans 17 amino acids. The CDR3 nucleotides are TGCGCCAGCAGCTTGGATTGGACAGGGGGGGTTAACTATGGCTACACCTTC. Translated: CASSLDWTGGVNYGYTF.

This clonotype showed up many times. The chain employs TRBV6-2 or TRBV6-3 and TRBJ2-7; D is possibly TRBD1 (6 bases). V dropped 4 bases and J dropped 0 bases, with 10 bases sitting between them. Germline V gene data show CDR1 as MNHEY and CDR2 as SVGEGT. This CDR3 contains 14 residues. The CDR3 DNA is TGTGCCAGCAGTTCCCAGGGGCGCTCCTACGAGCAGTACTTC. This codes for CASSSQGRSYEQYF.